These T cell receptor beta chains were read from a single sample in a study of blood T cell repertoires in COVID-19. Data came from immunoSEQ multiplex PCR; TCRdb stores just in-frame clones and leaves some out. Here the sample spans about 59,000 clones, more than 75% being singletons. Input material: peripheral blood. These receptors originate from a man older than 75 with acute or convalescent COVID-19. Both conserved end residues are part of each CDR3. A D gene is named only where the DNA matches it firmly. Part of the rows lack a size; the others show once, few, many or a class for expanded clones.

clone_size: .; d_call: .; v_call: TRBV6-5; j_call: TRBJ1-2; cdr3_aa: CASSYSRTANYGYTF; cdr3_nt: TGTGCCAGCAGTTACTCACGAACAGCTAACTATGGCTACACCTTC
clone_size: .; d_call: .; v_call: TRBV2; j_call: TRBJ2-1; cdr3_aa: CASTRGWNEQFF; cdr3_nt: TGTGCCAGCACCAGGGGTTGGAATGAGCAGTTCTTC
clone_size: .; d_call: TRBD2; v_call: TRBV30; j_call: TRBJ2-1; cdr3_aa: CAWSVMSGGTYNEQFF; cdr3_nt: TGTGCCTGGAGTGTAATGAGCGGGGGGACGTACAATGAGCAGTTCTTC
clone_size: .; d_call: .; v_call: TRBV7-9; j_call: TRBJ1-5; cdr3_aa: CASSLTEDNQPQHF; cdr3_nt: TGTGCCAGCAGCTTGACCGAGGACAATCAGCCCCAGCATTTT
clone_size: .; d_call: TRBD1; v_call: TRBV6-5; j_call: TRBJ1-2; cdr3_aa: CASSYTPTGGYGYTF; cdr3_nt: TGTGCCAGCAGTTACACCCCGACAGGGGGCTATGGCTACACCTTC
clone_size: .; d_call: .; v_call: TRBV5-1; j_call: TRBJ1-2; cdr3_aa: CASSLDGANYGYTF; cdr3_nt: TGCGCCAGCAGCTTGGACGGAGCTAACTATGGCTACACCTTC
clone_size: .; d_call: .; v_call: TRBV7-9; j_call: TRBJ1-1; cdr3_aa: CASSLGGRTEAFF; cdr3_nt: TGTGCCAGCAGCTTAGGGGGGCGCACTGAAGCTTTCTTT
clone_size: .; d_call: .; v_call: TRBV28; j_call: TRBJ2-5; cdr3_aa: CASSFSPSQETQYF; cdr3_nt: TGTGCCAGCAGTTTTTCGCCTAGCCAAGAGACCCAGTACTTC
clone_size: .; d_call: TRBD2; v_call: TRBV30; j_call: TRBJ2-2; cdr3_aa: CAWSRGLALSGELFF; cdr3_nt: TGTGCCTGGAGTAGGGGACTAGCCCTCTCCGGGGAGCTGTTTTTT
clone_size: .; d_call: .; v_call: TRBV25-1; j_call: TRBJ1-1; cdr3_aa: CASTQGFDTEAFF; cdr3_nt: TGTGCCAGCACCCAGGGTTTCGACACTGAAGCTTTCTTT
clone_size: few; d_call: TRBD1; v_call: TRBV19; j_call: TRBJ1-1; cdr3_aa: CASGTGQENTEAFF; cdr3_nt: TGTGCCAGTGGGACGGGACAGGAGAACACTGAAGCTTTCTTT
clone_size: .; d_call: TRBD1; v_call: TRBV2; j_call: TRBJ2-3; cdr3_aa: CASTVQGARTDTQYF; cdr3_nt: TGTGCCAGCACGGTCCAGGGGGCTCGCACAGATACGCAGTATTTT
clone_size: .; d_call: .; v_call: TRBV5-5; j_call: TRBJ2-7; cdr3_aa: CASSFTQGSYEQYF; cdr3_nt: TGTGCCAGCAGCTTTACCCAGGGCTCCTACGAGCAGTACTTC
clone_size: .; d_call: .; v_call: TRBV10-1; j_call: TRBJ2-3; cdr3_aa: CASSESLQMKDTQYF; cdr3_nt: TGCGCCAGCAGTGAGTCCCTACAGATGAAAGATACGCAGTATTTT
clone_size: .; d_call: TRBD1; v_call: TRBV6-5; j_call: TRBJ1-1; cdr3_aa: CASSRQGMNTEAFF; cdr3_nt: TGTGCCAGCAGTCGACAGGGGATGAACACTGAAGCTTTCTTT
clone_size: .; d_call: TRBD2; v_call: TRBV5-1; j_call: TRBJ2-7; cdr3_aa: CASSSSSGSSTYEQYF; cdr3_nt: TGCGCCAGCAGCTCCTCTAGCGGGAGTAGCACCTACGAGCAGTACTTC
clone_size: .; d_call: TRBD2; v_call: TRBV29-1; j_call: TRBJ2-5; cdr3_aa: CSVGTSDKTQYF; cdr3_nt: TGCAGCGTTGGGACTAGTGACAAGACCCAGTACTTC
clone_size: once; d_call: TRBD2; v_call: TRBV10-3; j_call: TRBJ2-3; cdr3_aa: CAIRAGGEDTQYF; cdr3_nt: TGTGCCATCCGAGCGGGGGGCGAAGATACGCAGTATTTT
clone_size: .; d_call: .; v_call: TRBV30; j_call: TRBJ2-1; cdr3_aa: CAWSPGTGHSDEQFF; cdr3_nt: TGTGCCTGGAGTCCCGGGACTGGACACAGCGATGAGCAGTTCTTC
clone_size: many; d_call: .; v_call: TRBV6-1; j_call: TRBJ1-5; cdr3_aa: CASSESTNQPQHF; cdr3_nt: TGTGCCAGCAGTGAATCGACAAATCAGCCCCAGCATTTT
clone_size: few; d_call: .; v_call: TRBV7-9; j_call: TRBJ1-2; cdr3_aa: CASSQAGSGFGYTF; cdr3_nt: TGTGCCAGCAGCCAGGCAGGGTCAGGTTTCGGGTACACCTTC
clone_size: .; d_call: .; v_call: TRBV6-5; j_call: TRBJ2-7; cdr3_aa: CASSYSTYGSPSEQYF; cdr3_nt: TGTGCCAGCAGTTACTCTACCTACGGGTCACCGAGCGAGCAGTACTTC
clone_size: .; d_call: TRBD1; v_call: TRBV7-2; j_call: TRBJ2-3; cdr3_aa: CASSFTGGRADTQYF; cdr3_nt: TGTGCCAGCAGCTTCACAGGGGGCCGCGCAGATACGCAGTATTTT
clone_size: .; d_call: .; v_call: TRBV5-4; j_call: TRBJ2-3; cdr3_aa: CASSLVSRGRDTQYF; cdr3_nt: TGTGCCAGCAGCTTGGTCTCGCGGGGGCGAGATACGCAGTATTTT
clone_size: .; d_call: TRBD1; v_call: TRBV11-3; j_call: TRBJ2-3; cdr3_aa: CASSLQTGDDTQYF; cdr3_nt: TGTGCCAGCAGCTTACAGACAGGGGACGATACGCAGTATTTT
clone_size: .; d_call: .; v_call: TRBV6-5; j_call: TRBJ2-6; cdr3_aa: CASSWSPSGANVLTF; cdr3_nt: TGTGCCAGCAGCTGGAGTCCCTCTGGGGCCAACGTCCTGACTTTC
clone_size: .; d_call: .; v_call: TRBV10-3; j_call: TRBJ2-1; cdr3_aa: CAIRRANNEQFF; cdr3_nt: TGTGCCATTCGGAGGGCAAACAATGAGCAGTTCTTC
clone_size: .; d_call: .; v_call: TRBV30; j_call: TRBJ1-1; cdr3_aa: CAWSVQINTEAFF; cdr3_nt: TGTGCCTGGAGTGTACAGATTAACACTGAAGCTTTCTTT
clone_size: .; d_call: .; v_call: TRBV5-5; j_call: TRBJ1-5; cdr3_aa: CASSPRVIGSGNQPQHF; cdr3_nt: TGTGCCAGCAGCCCGCGAGTGATCGGGTCGGGCAATCAGCCCCAGCATTTT
clone_size: .; d_call: TRBD2; v_call: TRBV19; j_call: TRBJ2-1; cdr3_aa: CASSIKVGLAAYNEQFF; cdr3_nt: TGTGCCAGTAGTATAAAGGTAGGACTAGCGGCCTACAATGAGCAGTTCTTC
clone_size: .; d_call: .; v_call: TRBV3-1/TRBV3-2; j_call: TRBJ2-1; cdr3_aa: CASSQDLQNNEQFF; cdr3_nt: TGTGCCAGCAGCCAAGATTTACAGAACAATGAGCAGTTCTTC
clone_size: .; d_call: .; v_call: TRBV7-9; j_call: TRBJ1-2; cdr3_aa: CASSNGKGYTF; cdr3_nt: TGTGCCAGCAGCAACGGTAAAGGCTACACCTTC
clone_size: .; d_call: .; v_call: TRBV11-2; j_call: TRBJ2-1; cdr3_aa: CASSLGSGFENEQFF; cdr3_nt: TGTGCCAGCAGCTTAGGGTCTGGTTTTGAGAATGAGCAGTTCTTC
clone_size: .; d_call: TRBD1; v_call: TRBV18; j_call: TRBJ2-7; cdr3_aa: CASSPTRNSPGQTYEQYF; cdr3_nt: TGTGCCAGCTCACCGACTCGTAATTCTCCGGGACAGACCTACGAGCAGTACTTC
clone_size: .; d_call: .; v_call: TRBV6-2/TRBV6-3; j_call: TRBJ2-1; cdr3_aa: CASSYRLNEQFF; cdr3_nt: TGTGCCAGCAGTTACAGACTCAATGAGCAGTTCTTC
clone_size: .; d_call: TRBD1; v_call: TRBV5-8; j_call: TRBJ2-3; cdr3_aa: CASSSRQGYTDTQYF; cdr3_nt: TGTGCCAGCAGCTCACGACAGGGGTACACAGATACGCAGTATTTT
clone_size: .; d_call: TRBD2; v_call: TRBV11-2; j_call: TRBJ2-3; cdr3_aa: CASSLVLTSGRATQYF; cdr3_nt: TGTGCCAGCAGCTTAGTTCTAACTAGCGGGAGAGCTACGCAGTATTTT
clone_size: .; d_call: .; v_call: TRBV5-4; j_call: TRBJ2-5; cdr3_aa: CASSPRAGSTQETQYF; cdr3_nt: TGTGCCAGCAGCCCTAGGGCCGGGAGCACCCAAGAGACCCAGTACTTC
clone_size: .; d_call: .; v_call: TRBV5-1; j_call: TRBJ1-1; cdr3_aa: CASSLESGGGTEAFF; cdr3_nt: TGCGCCAGCAGCTTGGAGTCGGGGGGCGGCACTGAAGCTTTCTTT
clone_size: .; d_call: TRBD1; v_call: TRBV5-1; j_call: TRBJ2-1; cdr3_aa: CASSPRPTGGENNEQFF; cdr3_nt: TGCGCCAGCAGCCCCCGCCCGACAGGGGGCGAGAACAATGAGCAGTTCTTC
clone_size: .; d_call: .; v_call: TRBV6-8; j_call: TRBJ1-6; cdr3_aa: CASRGLGRSYNSPLHF; cdr3_nt: TGTGCCAGCAGAGGCTTAGGCAGGTCCTATAATTCACCCCTCCACTTT
clone_size: once; d_call: TRBD2; v_call: TRBV2; j_call: TRBJ2-1; cdr3_aa: CASSEIAGGTYNEQFF; cdr3_nt: TGTGCCAGCAGTGAAATAGCGGGGGGTACCTACAATGAGCAGTTCTTC
clone_size: .; d_call: TRBD2; v_call: TRBV7-7; j_call: TRBJ2-1; cdr3_aa: CASSPSGASGRAEQFF; cdr3_nt: TGTGCTAGCAGCCCATCGGGAGCTAGCGGGAGGGCTGAGCAGTTCTTC
clone_size: .; d_call: TRBD1; v_call: TRBV5-1; j_call: TRBJ2-5; cdr3_aa: CASSIGQGTQETQYF; cdr3_nt: TGCGCCAGCAGCATAGGACAGGGAACTCAAGAGACCCAGTACTTC
clone_size: .; d_call: TRBD1; v_call: TRBV18; j_call: TRBJ1-3; cdr3_aa: CASSPTQTGVAGNTIYF; cdr3_nt: TGTGCCAGCTCACCAACCCAAACAGGGGTAGCTGGAAACACCATATATTTT
clone_size: .; d_call: TRBD1; v_call: TRBV5-1; j_call: TRBJ1-1; cdr3_aa: CASSWTGGTEAFF; cdr3_nt: TGCGCCAGCAGCTGGACAGGGGGTACTGAAGCTTTCTTT
clone_size: .; d_call: .; v_call: TRBV5-4; j_call: TRBJ1-1; cdr3_aa: CASRPGPNTEAFF; cdr3_nt: TGTGCCAGCCGGCCAGGGCCGAACACTGAAGCTTTCTTT
clone_size: .; d_call: .; v_call: TRBV28; j_call: TRBJ2-4; cdr3_aa: CASRTRTALAKNIQYF; cdr3_nt: TGTGCCAGCAGGACCCGGACAGCCTTAGCCAAAAACATTCAGTACTTC
clone_size: .; d_call: .; v_call: TRBV3-1/TRBV3-2; j_call: TRBJ2-5; cdr3_aa: CASSQRGGNQETQYF; cdr3_nt: TGTGCCAGCAGCCAGCGAGGAGGGAACCAAGAGACCCAGTACTTC
clone_size: .; d_call: TRBD1; v_call: TRBV24-1; j_call: TRBJ1-2; cdr3_aa: CATSDPGTVGYGYTF; cdr3_nt: TGTGCCACCAGTGATCCCGGGACAGTGGGATATGGCTACACCTTC
clone_size: .; d_call: .; v_call: TRBV10-1; j_call: TRBJ2-3; cdr3_aa: CASSEVRGLGSTDTQYF; cdr3_nt: TGCGCCAGCAGTGAAGTCCGAGGGCTAGGAAGCACAGATACGCAGTATTTT
clone_size: .; d_call: TRBD2; v_call: TRBV2; j_call: TRBJ2-1; cdr3_aa: CASSEPSGSGNEQFF; cdr3_nt: TGTGCCAGCAGTGAACCCAGCGGGAGCGGTAATGAGCAGTTCTTC
clone_size: .; d_call: TRBD2; v_call: TRBV20-1; j_call: TRBJ2-7; cdr3_aa: CSASNPSGGITGQYF; cdr3_nt: TGCAGTGCTAGTAACCCTAGCGGGGGGATTACGGGGCAGTACTTC
clone_size: .; d_call: .; v_call: TRBV2; j_call: TRBJ1-2; cdr3_aa: CASSVGLSARGYTF; cdr3_nt: TGTGCCAGCAGTGTGGGGCTGTCTGCCCGCGGCTACACCTTC